The clone carrying this T cell receptor beta chain was seen at least ten times. The antigen remains undetermined. There are 15 residues in the CDR3. V dropped 5 bases and J dropped 2; count of bases not matched to a gene: 7. CDR1 is SGHAT and CDR2 is FQNNGV in the germline V gene. Unique molecular identifiers were attached to individual cDNA molecules during library preparation. In the original analysis: TCR counts had a median of approximately 87,000 per sample and spanned roughly 20,000 to 690,600. TCRdb used MiXCR to reprocess the 5' RACE reads, holding one entry per CDR3 protein. V and J calls and clone size were set by TCRdb, not the authors. The sample yields 120,000 to 150,000 distinct CDR3 sequences, 4.1% seen once. The record originates from a study of human T cells and chemical hapten exposure. General study points: The number of TCRs over 1 in 1000 frequency stayed unchanged after DPC.

Unfractionated whole blood was the source of the extracted total RNA. The TCR comes from a female donor in good health. The rearrangement links TRBV11-2 to TRBJ2-3; 7 bases are a match to TRBD1. For the CDR3, the DNA is TGTGCCAGCAGCCCCCAGGACAGGAACACAGATACGCAGTATTTT. As protein: CASSPQDRNTDTQYF. Combining the CDR3 with reference TRBV11-2 and TRBJ2-3 gives the whole variable domain EAGVAQSPRYKIIEKRQSVAFWCNPISGHATLYWYQQILGQGPKLLIQFQNNGVVDDSQLPKDRFSAERLKGVDSTLKIQPAKLEDSAVYLCASSPQDRNTDTQYFGPGTRLTVL.